These T cell receptor beta chains were read from a single sample in a study of cytomegalovirus exposure and HLA in healthy donors. The protocol was immunoSEQ multiplex PCR, while the TCRdb copy is restricted to in-frame clones and leaves out a portion. The sample's table shows about 120,000 clones. Sample: PBMCs. These receptor sequences come from a man aged 30-40 years in good health and CMV-seronegative. CDR3s include the opening cysteine and the closing phenylalanine or tryptophan.

J gene | V gene | CDR3 length | CDR3 protein
TRBJ2-7 | TRBV4-3 | 16 | CASSQDLQGSFNEQYF
TRBJ2-7 | TRBV7-9 | 17 | CASSPRTDFGGTYEQYF
TRBJ1-5 | TRBV5-1 | 13 | CASSSEGDQPQHF
TRBJ1-1 | TRBV6-5 | 13 | CASSDNRETEAFF
TRBJ2-7 | TRBV2 | 11 | CASSPTVEQYF
TRBJ2-2 | TRBV11-2 | 15 | CASSLIAGGPGELFF
TRBJ1-6 | TRBV18 | 16 | CASSLGVGQNNSPLHF
TRBJ1-1 | TRBV2 | 15 | CASTFSGLMNTEAFF
TRBJ1-5 | TRBV20-1 | 11 | CSAEGDQPQHF
TRBJ2-6 | TRBV19 | 15 | CASTRKGAGANVLTF
TRBJ1-1 | TRBV19 | 15 | CASKGHRELNTEAFF
TRBJ2-7 | TRBV15 | 15 | CATSRDPGGSYEQYF
TRBJ1-5 | TRBV4-2 | 16 | CASSHHAGDSNQPQHF
TRBJ2-1 | TRBV4-2 | 16 | CASSRTGQGLFNEQFF
TRBJ2-1 | TRBV30 | 15 | CAWSAGGGAYNEQFF
TRBJ2-7 | TRBV11-2 | 14 | CASSRREGYYEQYF
TRBJ1-3 | TRBV5-4 | 14 | CASSKTGGRNTIYF
TRBJ1-1 | TRBV19 | 15 | CASSSPDLLNTEAFF
TRBJ2-5 | TRBV7-2 | 14 | CASSPRILQETQYF
TRBJ2-7 | TRBV19 | 15 | CASSLPGHLSYEQYF
TRBJ2-3 | TRBV6-1 | 18 | CASSEAAGTGTSTDTQYF
TRBJ1-5 | TRBV9 | 15 | CASSVGQGGNQPQHF
TRBJ1-1 | TRBV15 | 14 | CATSSDRVGGRAFF
TRBJ1-1 | TRBV6-5 | 14 | CASRFVPRDTEAFF
TRBJ1-5 | TRBV2 | 15 | CASSPRDRVNQPQHF
TRBJ2-5 | TRBV7-7 | 15 | CASSLVQGGIETQYF
TRBJ1-1 | TRBV7-9 | 15 | CASIHWEVLNTEAFF
TRBJ1-4 | TRBV7-8 | 14 | CASSFQGGDEKLFF
TRBJ2-3 | TRBV5-1 | 15 | CASSLGGRGTDTQYF
TRBJ1-1 | TRBV5-1 | 14 | CASSSGGVNTEAFF
TRBJ1-6 | TRBV19 | 16 | CASSIQRGTGGSPLHF
TRBJ2-7 | TRBV11-3 | 15 | CASSPEAGGPNEQYF
TRBJ2-3 | TRBV5-4 | 18 | CASSLEGLAGGPGDTQYF
TRBJ1-4 | TRBV9 | 18 | CASSVDPGQLTTNEKLFF
TRBJ2-5 | TRBV5-1 | 16 | CASSLGLAGVQETQYF
TRBJ2-3 | TRBV27 | 16 | CASSLGSGLASDTQYF
TRBJ1-4 | TRBV18 | 13 | CASPQTGAEKLFF
TRBJ2-1 | TRBV30 | 15 | CAWSRMKTGSSEQFF
TRBJ2-1 | TRBV11-1 | 17 | CASSFLPRGSSYNEQFF
TRBJ2-1 | TRBV27 | 13 | CAASRDRDDEQFF
TRBJ2-1 | TRBV5-1 | 16 | CASSLGGGRSYNEQFF
TRBJ2-3 | TRBV7-9 | 16 | CASSLGLAGGTDTQYF
TRBJ1-3 | TRBV27 | 16 | CASSSLQGRSGNTIYF